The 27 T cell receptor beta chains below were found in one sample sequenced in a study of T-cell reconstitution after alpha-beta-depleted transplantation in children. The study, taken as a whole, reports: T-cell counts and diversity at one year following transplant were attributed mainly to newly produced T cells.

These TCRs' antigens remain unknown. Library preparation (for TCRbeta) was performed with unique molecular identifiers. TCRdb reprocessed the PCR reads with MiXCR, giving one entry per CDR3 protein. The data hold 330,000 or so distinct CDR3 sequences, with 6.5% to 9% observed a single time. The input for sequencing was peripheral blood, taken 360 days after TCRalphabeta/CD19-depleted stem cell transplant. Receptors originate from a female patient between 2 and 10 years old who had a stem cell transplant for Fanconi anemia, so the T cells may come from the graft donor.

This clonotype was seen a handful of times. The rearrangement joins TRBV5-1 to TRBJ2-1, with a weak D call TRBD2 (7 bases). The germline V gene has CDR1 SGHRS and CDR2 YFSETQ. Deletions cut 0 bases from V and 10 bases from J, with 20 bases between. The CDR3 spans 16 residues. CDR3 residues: CASSLVTGGPLREQFF. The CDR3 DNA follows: TGCGCCAGCAGCTTGGTAACGGGGGGCCCATTGAGGGAGCAGTTCTTC.

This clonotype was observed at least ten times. The CDR3 here is CASSLIGANTGELFF. DNA for the CDR3: TGCGCCAGCAGCTTGATCGGCGCTAACACCGGGGAGCTGTTTTTT. This chain connects TRBV5-1 to TRBJ2-2, with unresolved D. V was pared by 1 base and J by 2 bases, with 9 bases between. Per the germline V gene, CDR1 is SGHRS and CDR2 is YFSETQ. The CDR3 has 15 amino acids.

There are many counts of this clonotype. The CDR3 sequence is CASSQVGNEQFF. The CDR3 nucleotides read TGTGCCAGCAGTCAGGTTGGCAATGAGCAGTTCTTC. The chain joins TRBV6-5 to TRBJ2-1; D is unclear. CDR3 size: 12 residues. Trimming stripped 5 bases from V and 6 bases from J, with 8 bases between. In germline, CDR1 is MNHEY, CDR2 SVGAGI.

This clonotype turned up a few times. In DNA form, the CDR3 reads TGTGCCTGGAGTGGCGTCCAGAGGAGGGGCACGTACCAAGAGACCCAGTACTTC. This codes for CAWSGVQRRGTYQETQYF. The genes are TRBV30 and TRBJ2-5; a possible D gene is TRBD2 (6 bases). CDR3 length equals 18 residues. Germline CDR1 and CDR2: GTSNPN and SVGIG (reference sequence). Trimming shortened V by 1 base and J by 0 bases, and 21 bases separated the two germline ends.

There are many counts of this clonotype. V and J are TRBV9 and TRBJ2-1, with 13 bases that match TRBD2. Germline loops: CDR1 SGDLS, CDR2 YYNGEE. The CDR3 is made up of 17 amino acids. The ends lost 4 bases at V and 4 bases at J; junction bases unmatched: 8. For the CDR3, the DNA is TGTGCCAGCAGCTACGGACTAGCGGGGGACCAATACAATGAGCAGTTCTTC. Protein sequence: CASSYGLAGDQYNEQFF.

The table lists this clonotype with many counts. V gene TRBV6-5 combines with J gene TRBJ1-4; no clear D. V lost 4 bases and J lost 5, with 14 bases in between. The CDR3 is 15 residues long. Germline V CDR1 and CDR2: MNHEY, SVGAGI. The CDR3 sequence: CASSSKASLNEKLFF. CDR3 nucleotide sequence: TGTGCCAGCAGTTCTAAGGCGTCCCTAAATGAAAAACTGTTTTTT.

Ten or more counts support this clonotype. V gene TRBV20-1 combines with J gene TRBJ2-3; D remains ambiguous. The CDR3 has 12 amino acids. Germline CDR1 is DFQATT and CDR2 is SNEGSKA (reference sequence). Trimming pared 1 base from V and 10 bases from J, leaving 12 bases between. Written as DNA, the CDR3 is TGCAGTGCTAGAGCCGGAATAGTGTCGCAGTATTTT. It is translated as CSARAGIVSQYF.

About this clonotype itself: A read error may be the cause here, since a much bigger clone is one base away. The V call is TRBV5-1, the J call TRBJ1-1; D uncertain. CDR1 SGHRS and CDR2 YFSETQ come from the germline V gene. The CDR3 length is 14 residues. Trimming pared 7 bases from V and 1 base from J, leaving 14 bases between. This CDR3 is CASCSEVRNTEAFF. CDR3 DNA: TGCGCCAGCTGCTCGGAGGTCAGGAACACTGAAGCTTTCTTT.

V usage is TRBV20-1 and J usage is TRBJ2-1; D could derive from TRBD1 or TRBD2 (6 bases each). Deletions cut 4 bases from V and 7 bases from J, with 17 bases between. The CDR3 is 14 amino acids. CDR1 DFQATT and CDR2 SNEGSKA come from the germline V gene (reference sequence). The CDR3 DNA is TGCAGTGCTATCCTTTCGGGGGCGGGTAATGAGCAGTTCTTC. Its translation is CSAILSGAGNEQFF.

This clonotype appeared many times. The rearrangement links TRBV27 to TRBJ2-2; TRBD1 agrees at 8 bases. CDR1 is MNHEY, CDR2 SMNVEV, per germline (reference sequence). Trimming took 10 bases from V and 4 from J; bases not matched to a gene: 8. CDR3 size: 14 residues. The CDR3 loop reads CATRGTGGTGELFF. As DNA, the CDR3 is TGTGCCACCAGGGGTACAGGGGGCACCGGGGAGCTGTTTTTT.

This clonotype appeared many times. The chain's CDR3 is CSVERGTVNGYTF. CDR3 in DNA: TGCAGCGTTGAAAGGGGGACAGTGAATGGCTACACCTTC. The rearrangement joins TRBV29-1 to TRBJ1-2, with 7 nucleotides matching TRBD1. J was trimmed by 6 bases and V by 2 bases; bases with no gene match: 6. CDR3 length: 13 residues. Germline V gene data show CDR1 as SQVTM and CDR2 as ANQGSEA. Full variable domain (outside the CDR3, taken from reference TRBV29-1 and TRBJ1-2): SAVISQKPSRDICQRGTSLTIQCQVDSQVTMMFWYRQQPGQSLTLIATANQGSEATYESGFVIDKFPISRPNLTFSTLTVSNMSPEDSSIYLCSVERGTVNGYTFGSGTRLTVV.

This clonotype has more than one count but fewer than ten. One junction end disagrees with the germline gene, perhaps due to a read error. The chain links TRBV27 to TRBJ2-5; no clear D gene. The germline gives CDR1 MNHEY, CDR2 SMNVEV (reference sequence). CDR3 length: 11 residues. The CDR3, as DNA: TGTGCCAGCACGGGTCAAGGGACCCAGTACTTC. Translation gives CASTGQGTQYF.

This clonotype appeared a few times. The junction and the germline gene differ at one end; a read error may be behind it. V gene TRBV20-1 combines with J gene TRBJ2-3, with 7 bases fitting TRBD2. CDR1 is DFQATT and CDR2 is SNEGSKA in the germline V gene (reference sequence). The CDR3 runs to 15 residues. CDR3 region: CSARDGGGFADTQYF. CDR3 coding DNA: TGCAGTGCCAGAGATGGGGGGGGTTTTGCAGATACGCAGTATTTT.

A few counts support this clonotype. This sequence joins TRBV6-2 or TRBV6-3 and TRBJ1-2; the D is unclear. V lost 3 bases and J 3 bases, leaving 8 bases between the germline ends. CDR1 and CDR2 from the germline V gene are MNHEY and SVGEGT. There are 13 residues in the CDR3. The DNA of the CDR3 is TGTGCCAGCAGTTATGACCGCTACTATGGCTACACCTTC. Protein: CASSYDRYYGYTF.

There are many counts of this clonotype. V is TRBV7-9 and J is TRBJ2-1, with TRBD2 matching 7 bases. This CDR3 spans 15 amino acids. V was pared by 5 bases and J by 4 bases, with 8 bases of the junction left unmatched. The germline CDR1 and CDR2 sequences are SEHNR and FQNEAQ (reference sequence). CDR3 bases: TGTGCCAGCAGCCCAAAGCGGGGAGATTACAATGAGCAGTTCTTC. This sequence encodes CASSPKRGDYNEQFF.

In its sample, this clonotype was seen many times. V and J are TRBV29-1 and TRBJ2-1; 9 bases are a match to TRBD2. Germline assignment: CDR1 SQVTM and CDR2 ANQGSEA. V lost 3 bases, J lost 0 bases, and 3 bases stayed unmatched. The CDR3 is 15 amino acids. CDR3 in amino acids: CSVDIAGDSYNEQFF. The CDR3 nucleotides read TGCAGCGTTGACATAGCGGGGGACTCCTACAATGAGCAGTTCTTC.

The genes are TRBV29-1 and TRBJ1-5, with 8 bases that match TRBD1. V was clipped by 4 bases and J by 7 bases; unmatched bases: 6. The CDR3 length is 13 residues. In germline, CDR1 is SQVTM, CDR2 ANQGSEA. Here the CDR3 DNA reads TGCAGCGTTGGACAGGGGTTGGGCCAGCCCCAGCATTTT. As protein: CSVGQGLGQPQHF.

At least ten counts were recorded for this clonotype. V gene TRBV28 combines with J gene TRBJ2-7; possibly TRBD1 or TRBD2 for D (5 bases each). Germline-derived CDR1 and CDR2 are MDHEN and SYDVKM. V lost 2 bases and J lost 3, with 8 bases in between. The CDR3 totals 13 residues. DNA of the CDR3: TGTGCCAGCAGTTTAGGGGGTATCTACGAGCAGTACGTC. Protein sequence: CASSLGGIYEQYV.

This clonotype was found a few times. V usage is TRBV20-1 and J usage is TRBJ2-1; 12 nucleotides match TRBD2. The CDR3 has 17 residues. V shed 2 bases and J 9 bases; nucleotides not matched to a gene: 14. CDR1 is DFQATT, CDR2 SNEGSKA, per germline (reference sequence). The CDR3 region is CSARLAGGPPVVLEQFF. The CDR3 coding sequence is TGCAGTGCTAGACTAGCGGGGGGGCCCCCCGTCGTTCTTGAGCAGTTCTTC.

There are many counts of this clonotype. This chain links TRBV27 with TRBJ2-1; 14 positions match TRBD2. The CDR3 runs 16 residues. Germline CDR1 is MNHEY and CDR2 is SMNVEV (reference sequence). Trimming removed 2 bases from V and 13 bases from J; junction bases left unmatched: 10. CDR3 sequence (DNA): TGTGCCAGCAGTTTACCCGCCAGACTAGCGGGAGGGCCACAGTTCTTC. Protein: CASSLPARLAGGPQFF.

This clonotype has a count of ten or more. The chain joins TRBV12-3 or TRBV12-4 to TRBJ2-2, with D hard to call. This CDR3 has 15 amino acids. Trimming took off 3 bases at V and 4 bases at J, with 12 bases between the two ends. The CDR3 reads CASSFLVPLTGELFF. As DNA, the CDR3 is TGTGCCAGCAGTTTTCTAGTCCCACTCACCGGGGAGCTGTTTTTT.

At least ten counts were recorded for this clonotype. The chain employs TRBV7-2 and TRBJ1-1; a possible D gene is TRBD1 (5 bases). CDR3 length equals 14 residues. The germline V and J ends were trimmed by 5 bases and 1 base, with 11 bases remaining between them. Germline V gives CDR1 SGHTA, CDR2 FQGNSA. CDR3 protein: CASSPRTGNTEAFF. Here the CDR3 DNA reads TGTGCCAGCAGCCCCAGAACAGGGAACACTGAAGCTTTCTTT.

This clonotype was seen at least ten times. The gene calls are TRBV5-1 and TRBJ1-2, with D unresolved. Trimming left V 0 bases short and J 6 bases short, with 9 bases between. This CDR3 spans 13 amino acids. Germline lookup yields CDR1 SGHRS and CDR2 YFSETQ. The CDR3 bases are TGCGCCAGCAGCTTGGTAATGGGAGATGGCTACACCTTC. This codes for CASSLVMGDGYTF.

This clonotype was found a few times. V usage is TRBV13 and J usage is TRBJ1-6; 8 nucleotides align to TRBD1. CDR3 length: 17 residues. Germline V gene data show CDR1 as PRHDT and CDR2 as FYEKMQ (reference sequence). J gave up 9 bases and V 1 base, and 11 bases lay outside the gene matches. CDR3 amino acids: CASSLAKGQGKGSPLHF. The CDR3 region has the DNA TGTGCCAGCAGCTTAGCAAAAGGACAGGGTAAGGGTTCACCCCTCCACTTT.

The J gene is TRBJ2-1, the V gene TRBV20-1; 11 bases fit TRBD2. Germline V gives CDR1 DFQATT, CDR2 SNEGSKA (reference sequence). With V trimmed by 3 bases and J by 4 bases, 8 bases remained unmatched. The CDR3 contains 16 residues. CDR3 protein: CSARVAGGGRYNEQFF. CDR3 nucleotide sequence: TGCAGTGCTAGGGTAGCGGGGGGGGGTCGATACAATGAGCAGTTCTTC.

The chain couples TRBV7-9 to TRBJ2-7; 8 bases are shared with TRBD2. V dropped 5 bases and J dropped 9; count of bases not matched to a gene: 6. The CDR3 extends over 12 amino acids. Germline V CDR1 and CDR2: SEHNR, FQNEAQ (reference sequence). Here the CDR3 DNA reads TGTGCCAGCAGCCCCGGGGGGGTGGGGCAGTACGTC. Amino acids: CASSPGGVGQYV.

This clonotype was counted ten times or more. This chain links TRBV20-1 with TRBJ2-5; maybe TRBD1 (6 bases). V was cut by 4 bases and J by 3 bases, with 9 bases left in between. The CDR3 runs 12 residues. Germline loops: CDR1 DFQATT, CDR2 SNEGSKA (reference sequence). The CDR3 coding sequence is TGCAGTGCTATAGGGGGAGAAGAGACCCAGTACTTC. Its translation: CSAIGGEETQYF.